What follows are 29 T cell receptor beta chains derived from one specimen sequenced in a study of T cells in Graves' hyperthyroidism and ophthalmopathy. RNA transcripts gave rise to amplified TCR beta CDR3 regions. HTBI primers drove first-round RT-PCR of the TCR CDR3. In TCRdb, the multiplex PCR reads were re-called with MiXCR into one record per CDR3 protein. The sample yields about half a million distinct CDR3 sequences, roughly 22% seen once. Sequencing was done on a sample of blood. The receptor source for this set is a woman in her 70s with Graves' ophthalmopathy.

This clonotype appeared a few times. The CDR3 DNA is TGTGCCATCAGTGAGTCGGATACGCAGTATTTT. This gives the protein CAISESDTQYF. This chain uses TRBV10-3 with TRBJ2-3; no clear D gene. The CDR3 runs 11 residues. Looked up from germline, CDR1 is ENHRY and CDR2 is SYGVKD. The ends were cut back, 0 bases at V and 6 bases at J, with 1 base in the middle.

V usage is TRBV18 and J usage is TRBJ1-2, with TRBD1 identical over 7 bases. Germline CDR1 and CDR2: KGHSH and LQKENI. V was clipped by 3 bases and J by 8 bases; unmatched bases: 6. The CDR3 length is 13 residues. Written as DNA, the CDR3 is TGTGCCAGCTCACCCCGACAGGGAGGGGGCTACACCTTC. Protein product: CASSPRQGGGYTF.

This rearrangement joins TRBV6-2 or TRBV6-3 to TRBJ1-6, with D uncertain. Germline-derived CDR1 and CDR2 are MNHEY and SVGEGT. CDR3 length equals 16 residues. Trimming shortened V by 6 bases and J by 8 bases, and 20 bases separated the two germline ends. Written as DNA, the CDR3 is TGTGCCAGCAGATCAAACCCTGTCATTAGCGATTCACCCCTCCACTTT. Translating it yields CASRSNPVISDSPLHF.

In its sample, this clonotype was seen a few times. The V and J genes are TRBV18 and TRBJ2-7; D is unresolved. CDR1 and CDR2 (germline): KGHSH, LQKENI. CDR3 length: 15 residues. Trimming cost V 3 bases and J 2 bases, with 14 bases left between them. This CDR3 is CASSPGSTRAYEQYF. CDR3 bases: TGTGCCAGCTCACCGGGGTCCACGCGAGCCTACGAGCAGTACTTC.

This clonotype was counted a single time. The chain recombines TRBV20-1 with TRBJ2-3; 12 bases are shared with TRBD1. The CDR3 is 14 amino acids. Germline CDR1 is DFQATT and CDR2 is SNEGSKA (reference sequence). Losses at the gene ends were 7 bases for V and 3 bases for J; bases not matched to a gene: 5. CDR3 nucleotides: TGCAGTGGGGACAGGGGGCTGAAGACAGATACGCAGTATTTT. Translation gives CSGDRGLKTDTQYF.

The chain uses TRBV20-1 and TRBJ2-7; TRBD1 is a possible D gene (6 bases). The CDR3 length is 13 residues. Germline V CDR1 and CDR2: DFQATT, SNEGSKA (reference sequence). The ends were cut back, 4 bases at V and 0 bases at J, with 10 bases in the middle. The CDR3 reads CSATGTPSYEQYF. The CDR3 DNA follows: TGCAGTGCTACCGGGACACCCTCCTACGAGCAGTACTTC.

Worth noting for this clonotype: A much larger clone lies a single base off, so this may be a read error. This chain joins TRBV20-1 and TRBJ2-7; D perhaps matches TRBD1 (6 bases). The CDR3 extends over 15 amino acids. Trimming took 0 bases from V and 6 from J, leaving 18 bases between them. Germline V lookup: CDR1 DFQATT, CDR2 SNEGSKA (reference sequence). In DNA, the CDR3 is TGCAGTGCTAGAGATCTCCACCGGGACAAAGGCGAGCAGTACTTC. This codes for CSARDLHRDKGEQYF.

The CDR3 here is CASGFGPNTEAFF. CDR3 in DNA: TGTGCTAGTGGTTTCGGACCGAACACTGAAGCTTTCTTT. This chain joins TRBV12-5 and TRBJ1-1; no definite D call. The CDR3 totals 13 residues. CDR1 and CDR2 from the germline V gene are LGHNT and FRNRAP. V lost 3 bases and J 1 base, leaving 6 bases between the germline ends.

This clonotype was recorded a few times. The V gene is TRBV7-9, the J gene TRBJ1-1; D gene ambiguous. The CDR3 length is 13 residues. The germline V gene has CDR1 SEHNR and CDR2 FQNEAQ (reference sequence). V lost 3 bases and J 5 bases, leaving 10 bases between the germline ends. This CDR3 is CASSFSGETEAFF. CDR3 coding DNA: TGTGCCAGCAGCTTTAGTGGGGAAACTGAAGCTTTCTTT. Based on the CDR3 plus reference TRBV7-9 and TRBJ1-1, the full variable domain is DTGVSQNPRHKITKRGQNVTFRCDPISEHNRLYWYRQTLGQGPEFLTYFQNEAQLEKSRLLSDRFSAERPKGSFSTLEIQRTEQGDSAMYLCASSFSGETEAFFGQGTRLTVV.

This clonotype has just a few counts. The chain combines TRBV7-9 with TRBJ2-3; TRBD2 agrees at 11 bases. The V segment lost 4 bases and the J segment 6 bases; nucleotides outside the gene matches: 12. CDR1 is SEHNR and CDR2 is FQNEAQ in the germline V gene (reference sequence). The CDR3 sequence is 17 residues long. In nucleotides, the CDR3 is TGTGCCAGCAGCTGGCTAGCGGGAGGTCTACAAGCGGATACGCAGTATTTT. It encodes CASSWLAGGLQADTQYF. Full variable domain (missing parts from reference TRBV7-9 and TRBJ2-3): DTGVSQNPRHKITKRGQNVTFRCDPISEHNRLYWYRQTLGQGPEFLTYFQNEAQLEKSRLLSDRFSAERPKGSFSTLEIQRTEQGDSAMYLCASSWLAGGLQADTQYFGPGTRLTVL.

About this clonotype: A much larger clone differs from this one at a single base, so this may be a read error. The rearrangement uses TRBV3-1 and TRBJ1-1; D call uncertain. The CDR3 sequence is 13 residues long. CDR1 LGHDT and CDR2 YNNKEL come from the germline V gene (reference sequence). V was pared by 4 bases and J by 0 bases, with 6 bases between. As DNA, the CDR3 is TGTGCCAGCAGCCCCCATATGAACACTGAAGCTTTCTTT. Translation: CASSPHMNTEAFF. Based on the CDR3 plus reference TRBV3-1 and TRBJ1-1, the full variable domain is DTAVSQTPKYLVTQMGNDKSIKCEQNLGHDTMYWYKQDSKKFLKIMFSYNNKELIINETVPNRFSPKSPDKAHLNLHINSLELGDSAVYFCASSPHMNTEAFFGQGTRLTVV.

This clonotype occurred a few times. This chain joins TRBV2 and TRBJ2-4; 8 positions agree with TRBD2. From germline, CDR1 is SNHLY and CDR2 FYNNEI. This CDR3 comprises 14 residues. V trimming: 6 bases; J trimming: 5 bases; junction bases outside the gene matches: 6. The CDR3 DNA reads as TGTGCCAGCAGGGGGACTAGACTCGAAAACATTCAGTACTTC. It encodes CASRGTRLENIQYF. Using reference TRBV2 and TRBJ2-4 for the parts outside the CDR3, the full variable domain is EPEVTQTPSHQVTQMGQEVILRCVPISNHLYFYWYRQILGQKVEFLVSFYNNEISEKSEIFDDQFSVERPDGSNFTLKIRSTKLEDSAMYFCASRGTRLENIQYFGAGTRLSVL.

The chain links TRBV10-3 to TRBJ1-4; D is perhaps TRBD1 (5 bases). V lost 7 bases and J lost 3, with 6 bases in between. The length of the CDR3 is 12 residues. CDR1 ENHRY and CDR2 SYGVKD come from the germline V gene. The CDR3 region is CAIKGPNEKLFF. CDR3 DNA sequence: TGTGCCATCAAGGGGCCTAATGAAAAACTGTTTTTT.

The chain recombines TRBV28 with TRBJ2-5; possible D gene TRBD1, 6 bases. V dropped 8 bases and J dropped 8 bases, with 18 bases sitting between them. Looked up from germline, CDR1 is MDHEN and CDR2 is SYDVKM. The CDR3 sequence is 13 residues long. In DNA form, the CDR3 reads TGTGCCAGCGTACAGGGAGACTTAGGAACCCAGTACTTC. Protein: CASVQGDLGTQYF.

This chain links TRBV7-3 with TRBJ2-7, with D tentatively TRBD2 (5 bases). The CDR3 covers 13 residues. Germline V CDR1 and CDR2: SGHTA, FQGTGA. V lost 1 base and J 4 bases, leaving 8 bases between the germline ends. The CDR3 is CASSLIRGYEQYF. CDR3 bases: TGTGCCAGCAGCTTAATTCGGGGTTACGAGCAGTACTTC. Full variable domain (remainder filled in from reference TRBV7-3 and TRBJ2-7): GAGVSQTPSNKVTEKGKYVELRCDPISGHTALYWYRQSLGQGPEFLIYFQGTGAADDSGLPNDRFFAVRPEGSVSTLKIQRTERGDSAVYLCASSLIRGYEQYFGPGTRLTVT.

This chain joins TRBV7-9 and TRBJ1-2; D is undetermined. The length of the CDR3 is 14 residues. Germline assignment: CDR1 SEHNR and CDR2 FQNEAQ (reference sequence). Trimming removed 3 bases from V and 4 bases from J, with 12 bases in between. The CDR3 sequence: CASSLAVAGYGYTF. CDR3 DNA: TGTGCCAGCAGCTTGGCCGTAGCTGGCTATGGCTACACCTTC. The full variable domain, with the rest looked up from reference TRBV7-9 and TRBJ1-2, is DTGVSQNPRHKITKRGQNVTFRCDPISEHNRLYWYRQTLGQGPEFLTYFQNEAQLEKSRLLSDRFSAERPKGSFSTLEIQRTEQGDSAMYLCASSLAVAGYGYTFGSGTRLTVV.

This clonotype was seen more than once but under ten times. The V gene is TRBV5-1, the J gene TRBJ2-1; a possible D gene is TRBD2 (5 bases). With 0 bases removed from V and 8 bases from J, the gap between germline ends came to 15 bases. Germline V lookup: CDR1 SGHRS, CDR2 YFSETQ. The CDR3 has 15 amino acids. Written as DNA, the CDR3 is TGCGCCAGCAGCTTGGATGGACTCAATTCAGATGAGCAGTTCTTC. It yields the protein CASSLDGLNSDEQFF.

This clonotype was detected only a few times. The chain couples TRBV6-1 to TRBJ2-1, with unresolved D. From germline, CDR1 is MNHNS and CDR2 SASEGT. The CDR3 runs 11 residues. Deletions cut 6 bases from V and 9 bases from J, with 9 bases between. The chain's CDR3 is CASSHTGEQFF. DNA of the CDR3: TGTGCCAGCAGCCATACTGGTGAGCAGTTCTTC.

The chain employs TRBV5-1 and TRBJ2-1; TRBD2 matches at 7 bases. Trimming at V came to 0 bases and at J to 8 bases, leaving 8 bases not matched to a gene. The CDR3 totals 15 residues. Germline CDR1 SGHRS, CDR2 YFSETQ. CDR3 in DNA: TGCGCCAGCAGCTTGGCCGATATGGCGGGAGATGAGCAGTTCTTC. Translation: CASSLADMAGDEQFF.

This clonotype has a count of ten or more. This chain joins TRBV12-3 or TRBV12-4 and TRBJ1-6; 9 positions match TRBD1. The CDR3 totals 14 residues. The V segment lost 6 bases and the J segment 9 bases; nucleotides outside the gene matches: 6. The CDR3 here is CASSSDRGSSPLHF. CDR3 coding DNA: TGTGCCAGCAGCTCCGACAGGGGGTCTTCACCCCTCCACTTT.

The sample holds a few counts of this clonotype. The chain uses TRBV5-1 and TRBJ2-4; TRBD1 aligns across 9 bases. The CDR3 has 15 residues. Germline V gives CDR1 SGHRS, CDR2 YFSETQ. With 0 bases clipped from V and 6 bases from J, the junction kept 4 bases outside the gene matches. The CDR3 sequence is CASSLGGTGRNIQYF. Here the CDR3 DNA reads TGCGCCAGCAGCTTGGGGGGGACAGGGAGAAACATTCAGTACTTC. The full variable domain, in which reference TRBV5-1 and TRBJ2-4 provide the parts outside the CDR3, is KAGVTQTPRYLIKTRGQQVTLSCSPISGHRSVSWYQQTPGQGLQFLFEYFSETQRNKGNFPGRFSGRQFSNSRSEMNVSTLELGDSALYLCASSLGGTGRNIQYFGAGTRLSVL.

This clonotype was detected only a few times. The chain is built from TRBV6-6 and TRBJ2-1; D is undetermined. The V end lost 2 bases, the J end lost 7 bases, and 9 bases lay between the germline ends. This CDR3 region has 13 residues. CDR1 and CDR2 from the germline V gene are MNHNY and SVGAGI (reference sequence). Here the CDR3 DNA reads TGTGCCAGCAGTTACCGGTCTATAAATGAGCAGTTCTTC. Translating it yields CASSYRSINEQFF.

This clonotype was recorded at least ten times. This sequence joins TRBV12-3 or TRBV12-4 and TRBJ1-5, with D possibly matching TRBD1 (6 bases). Trimming cost V 0 bases and J 4 bases, with 10 bases left between them. There are 15 residues in the CDR3. The CDR3 loop reads CASSLATGWNQPQHF. The CDR3 bases are TGTGCCAGCAGTTTAGCAACAGGGTGGAATCAGCCCCAGCATTTT.

CDR3 region: CASSPGTGGSIYF. CDR3 nucleotide sequence: TGTGCCAGCAGTCCCGGGACAGGGGGATCCATATATTTT. This sequence joins TRBV12-3 or TRBV12-4 and TRBJ1-3, with 11 positions matching TRBD1. This CDR3 has 13 amino acids. V lost 5 bases, J lost 11 bases, and 5 bases stayed unmatched.

The V and J genes are TRBV4-1 and TRBJ2-5, with D perhaps TRBD1 (7 bases). Trimming left V 3 bases short and J 2 bases short, with 25 bases between. The length of the CDR3 is 19 residues. Germline V gene lookup returns CDR1 MGHRA and CDR2 YSYEKL. The CDR3 loop reads CASSHLGGRGKSLQETQYF. The DNA of the CDR3 is TGCGCCAGCAGCCACCTCGGGGGCAGGGGGAAATCTTTGCAAGAGACCCAGTACTTC.

On this clonotype: Since the CDR3 does not end with the conserved phenylalanine or tryptophan, this likely comes from a read error. The genes are TRBV20-1 and TRBJ2-3, with 8 bases matching TRBD2. The CDR3 loop spans 14 amino acids. Trimming cost V 5 bases and J 1 base; bases outside gene matches: 5. Germline values: CDR1 DFQATT, CDR2 SNEGSKA (reference sequence). CDR3 region: CSAFSGSRTDTQYS. The CDR3 DNA reads as TGCAGTGCTTTCAGCGGGAGTCGCACAGATACGCAGTATTCT.

This clonotype was detected many times. This rearrangement joins TRBV27 to TRBJ2-2, with 12 nucleotides matching TRBD2. Germline V CDR1 and CDR2: MNHEY, SMNVEV (reference sequence). Germline trimming cut 3 bases from V and 2 bases from J; bases unmatched to any gene: 4. The CDR3 runs 17 residues. Here the CDR3 reads CASSFYGLAGNTGELFF. CDR3 in DNA: TGTGCCAGCAGTTTCTACGGACTAGCGGGAAACACCGGGGAGCTGTTTTTT.

In its sample, this clonotype was seen a few times. One end of the junction fails to match germline, which may point to a read error. The gene calls are TRBV14 and TRBJ2-5; 10 bases are a match to TRBD2. Germline V gene sequence: CDR1 SGHDN, CDR2 FVKESK. This CDR3 contains 20 residues. The chain's CDR3 is CASSPLSRASGSPGQETQYF. The CDR3 DNA is TGTGCCAGCAGCCCTCTCTCGCGGGCTAGCGGGAGCCCCGGGCAAGAGACCCAGTACTTT.

This clonotype was recorded a few times. The V and J genes are TRBV5-1 and TRBJ2-1; D perhaps matches TRBD2 (6 bases). The germline gives CDR1 SGHRS, CDR2 YFSETQ. V lost 0 bases, J lost 7 bases, and 11 bases lay in between. CDR3 length: 14 residues. The CDR3 nucleotides read TGCGCCAGCAGCTTGGCTTACGGGAGAAATGAGCAGTTCTTC. As protein: CASSLAYGRNEQFF.